This T cell receptor beta chain appears in the sequencing data of a study of Graves' ophthalmopathy and Graves' hyperthyroidism. Study results and limitations: Most clonotypes expanded in thyroid above 0.001 frequency were present in blood too.

As regards this clonotype: What it binds is not known. The junction departs from germline at one end; a sequencing error may be responsible.

The sequenced template was RNA, covering the TCR beta CDR3 region. An opening RT-PCR round employed HTBI primers and preceded a second-round multiplex PCR. TCRdb redid the calling of the multiplex PCR reads with MiXCR, one entry per CDR3 protein. The sample records 900,000 to 1,200,000 distinct CDR3 sequences, about 36% being singletons. CDR3 size: 14 residues. The germline V gene has CDR1 SGHNT and CDR2 YENEEA. Recruitment covered hyperthyroidism patients aged 18 to 65 whose new diagnosis was of under 2 months' duration. No donor had other autoimmune disease, uncontrolled infection, pregnancy or lactation.

The sample comprised peripheral blood or thyroid tissue (not recorded which). This chain connects TRBV11-3 to TRBJ2-7; D is uncertain. The receptor was isolated from an adult man with Graves' hyperthyroidism. The CDR3 loop is CATSRDRLWAEQYF. DNA for the CDR3: TGTGCCACCAGCAGAGATAGGCTCTGGGCAGAGCAGTACTTC.